This T cell receptor (beta chain) was sequenced for a study of T cell clonality in common variable immunodeficiency. General observations from the study: Fewer TCRbeta clones were shared among CVID subjects than controls.

Generated by immunoSEQ multiplex PCR, the TCRdb table keeps only in-frame clones and is missing some. This repertoire holds approximately 60,000 clones, and none appear only once. This clone was recorded many times. The antigen remains unidentified. The sequence derives from a person aged 18 to 70 in good health. Sequenced material: peripheral blood mononuclear cells.

The CDR3 reads CASSLSQGGYGYTF. The covered CDR3 bases are TGTGCCAGCAGCTTAAGTCAGGGGGGCTATGGC. The chain links TRBV7-2 to TRBJ1-2, with 7 bases lining up with TRBD1. The read ends 3 residues shy of where the CDR3 ends; the end is completed using the germline J gene. The CDR3 totals 14 residues. V was clipped by 2 bases and J by 4 bases; unmatched bases: 4. Germline V gives CDR1 SGHTA, CDR2 FQGNSA.